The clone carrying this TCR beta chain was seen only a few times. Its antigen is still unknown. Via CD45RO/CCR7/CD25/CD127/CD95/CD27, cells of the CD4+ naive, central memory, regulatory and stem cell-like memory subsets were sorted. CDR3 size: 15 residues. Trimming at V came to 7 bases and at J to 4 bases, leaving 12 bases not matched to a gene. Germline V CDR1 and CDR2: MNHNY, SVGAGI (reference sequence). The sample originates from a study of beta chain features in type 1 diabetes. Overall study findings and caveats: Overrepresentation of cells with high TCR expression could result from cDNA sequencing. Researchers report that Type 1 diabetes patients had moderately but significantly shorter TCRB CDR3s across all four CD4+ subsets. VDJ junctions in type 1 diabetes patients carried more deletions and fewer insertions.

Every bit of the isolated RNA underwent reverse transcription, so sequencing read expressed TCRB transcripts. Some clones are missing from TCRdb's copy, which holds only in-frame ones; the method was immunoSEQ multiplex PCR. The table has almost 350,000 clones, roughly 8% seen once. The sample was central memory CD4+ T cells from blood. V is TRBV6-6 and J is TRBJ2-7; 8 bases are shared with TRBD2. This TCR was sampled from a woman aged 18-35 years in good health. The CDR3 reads CASTPGTGGQYEQYF. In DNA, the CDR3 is TGTGCCAGCACCCCTGGGACGGGAGGGCAATACGAGCAGTACTTC.